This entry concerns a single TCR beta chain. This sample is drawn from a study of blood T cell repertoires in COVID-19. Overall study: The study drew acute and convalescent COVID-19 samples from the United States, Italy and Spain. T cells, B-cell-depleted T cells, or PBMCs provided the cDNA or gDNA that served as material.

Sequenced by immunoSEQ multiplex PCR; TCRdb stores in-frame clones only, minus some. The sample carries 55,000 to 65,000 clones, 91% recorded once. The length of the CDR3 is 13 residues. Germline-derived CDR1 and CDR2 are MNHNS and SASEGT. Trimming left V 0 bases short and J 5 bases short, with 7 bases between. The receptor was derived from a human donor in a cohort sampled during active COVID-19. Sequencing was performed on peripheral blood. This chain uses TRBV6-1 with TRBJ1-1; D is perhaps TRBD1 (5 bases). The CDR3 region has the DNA TGTGCCAGCAGTGAAGCCAGGGTGACTGAAGCTTTCTTT. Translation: CASSEARVTEAFF.